This entry features one T cell receptor (beta chain) sequence. The antigen remains unidentified. The data were produced by immunoSEQ multiplex PCR, yet TCRdb's version contains in-frame clones alone and is incomplete. Of over 65,000 clones in the sample, around 77% were seen once. Germline V gene lookup returns CDR1 DFQATT and CDR2 SNEGSKA (reference sequence). V dropped 3 bases and J dropped 7 bases, with 22 bases sitting between them. The CDR3 is 17 residues long. This entry is derived from a study of vaccination effects on CD4 cells after COVID-19. In the study overall: Peptides at about 10 ug/ml and IL-2 at approximately 9.1 IU/ml were added to two million PBMC per well.

Having been cultured for about ten days, the cells underwent CD4+ T cell isolation. The study's findings and limits: In the late period after vaccination, infection- and vaccine-induced clones contracted markedly.

This rearrangement joins TRBV20-1 to TRBJ1-6, with D unclear. This TCR came from a human donor who received a COVID-19 vaccine. This specimen consisted of CD4+ T cells from PBMCs cultured without peptide, obtained before COVID-19 vaccination. The CDR3 sequence: CSASVVSGGGANSPLHF. The DNA of the CDR3 is TGCAGTGCTAGTGTTGTGTCGGGAGGAGGAGCAAATTCACCCCTCCACTTT.